This T cell receptor beta chain was documented in a study of cytomegalovirus exposure and HLA in healthy donors. Study context: The use of the same platform for the 130 or so validation repertoires and the roughly 700 first-cohort repertoires was reported by a later analysis.

Notes on this clone: Its specificity is unknown.

Points from the study as a whole: Some public TCRs appeared in many individuals, while most sequences were rare. High sensitivity and specificity were reportedly achieved when the classifier diagnosed cytomegalovirus status.

CDR1 and CDR2 (germline): MNHEY, SVGAGI. CDR3 length: 14 amino acids. V dropped 1 base and J dropped 6 bases, with 12 bases sitting between them. Produced via immunoSEQ multiplex PCR; TCRdb's table is partial and in-frame only. The data contain 160,000 or so clones, approximately 86% of them singletons. Source material: PBMCs. The receptor comes from a man aged 30 to 39 in good health and CMV-seropositive. This chain connects TRBV6-5 to TRBJ1-2; TRBD1 might be the D (5 bases). The CDR3 here is CASSYWDLGDGYTF. CDR3 sequence (DNA): TGTGCCAGCAGTTACTGGGATCTAGGGGATGGCTACACCTTC.